This entry is about one T cell receptor (beta chain). The antigen is not known. Treatment meaning: roughly 18 received Ad26.COV2.S at low or high dose, single or two shots; roughly 5 received placebo; per-sample allocation not given. Specimens were obtained on day 63 following the first vaccine or placebo injection. This record belongs to a study of Ad26.COV2.S vaccination and SARS-CoV-2 variants. Looking at the study overall: Donor allocation was to the COV1001 Ad26.COV2.S trial arm. Regarding the study as a whole: Possibly, TCR breadth and depth analyses underestimated total T cell responses. People who got the vaccine or the placebo had similar non-spike TCR breadth. Among vaccine recipients, spike-specific TCR breadth exceeded that of placebo recipients.

Assay used: immunoSEQ multiplex PCR; TCRdb lists only in-frame clones, some missing. This repertoire shows about 420,000 clones, roughly 88% found once; its top ten account for around 3.6%. V was trimmed by 4 bases and J by 9 bases, leaving 13 bases between them. CDR1 SGDLS and CDR2 YYNGEE come from the germline V gene. This CDR3 has 13 amino acids. This sequence originates from a person between 18 and 60 years old who received the Ad26.COV2.S COVID-19 vaccine or a placebo. The sample consisted of peripheral blood, taken in a trial of Ad26.COV2.S vaccine versus placebo. This sequence joins TRBV9 and TRBJ2-2, with no clear D. CDR3 region: CASSTDLDRELFF. The DNA for the CDR3 is TGTGCCAGCAGCACTGATTTGGACCGGGAGCTGTTTTTT.